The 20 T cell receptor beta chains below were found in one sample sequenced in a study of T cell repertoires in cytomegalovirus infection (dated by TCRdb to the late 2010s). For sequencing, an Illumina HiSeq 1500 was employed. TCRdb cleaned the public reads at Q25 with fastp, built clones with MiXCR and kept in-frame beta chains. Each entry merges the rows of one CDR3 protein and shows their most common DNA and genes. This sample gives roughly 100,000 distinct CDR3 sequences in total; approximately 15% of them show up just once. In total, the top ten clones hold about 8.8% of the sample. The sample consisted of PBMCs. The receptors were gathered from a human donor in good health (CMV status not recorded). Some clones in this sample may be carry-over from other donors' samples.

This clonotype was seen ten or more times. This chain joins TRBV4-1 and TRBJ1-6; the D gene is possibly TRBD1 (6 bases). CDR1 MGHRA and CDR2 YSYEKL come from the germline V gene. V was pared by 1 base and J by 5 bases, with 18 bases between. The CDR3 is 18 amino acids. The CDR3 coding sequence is TGCGCCAGCAGCCAAGGACAGGCCCGTCGACGAGATAATTCACCCCTCCACTTT. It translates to CASSQGQARRRDNSPLHF.

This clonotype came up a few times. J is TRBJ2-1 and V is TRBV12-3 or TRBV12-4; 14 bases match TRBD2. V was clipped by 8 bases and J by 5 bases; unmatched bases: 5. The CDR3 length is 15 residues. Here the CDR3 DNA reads TGTGCCAGCGGTACGGGACTAGCGGGGGACAATGAGCAGTTCTTC. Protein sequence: CASGTGLAGDNEQFF.

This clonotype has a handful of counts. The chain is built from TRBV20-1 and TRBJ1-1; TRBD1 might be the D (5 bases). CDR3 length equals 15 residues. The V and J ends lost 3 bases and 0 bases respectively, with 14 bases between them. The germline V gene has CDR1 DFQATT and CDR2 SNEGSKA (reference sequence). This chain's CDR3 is CSASPRVLMNTEAFF. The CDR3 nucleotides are TGCAGTGCTAGCCCCAGGGTACTCATGAACACTGAAGCTTTCTTT.

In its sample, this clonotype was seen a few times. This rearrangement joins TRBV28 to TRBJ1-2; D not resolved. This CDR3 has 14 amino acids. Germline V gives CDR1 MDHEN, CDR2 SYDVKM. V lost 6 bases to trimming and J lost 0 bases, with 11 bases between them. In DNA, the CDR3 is TGTGCCAGCAGCTCTGGGTCCCCTAACTATGGCTACACCTTC. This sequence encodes CASSSGSPNYGYTF.

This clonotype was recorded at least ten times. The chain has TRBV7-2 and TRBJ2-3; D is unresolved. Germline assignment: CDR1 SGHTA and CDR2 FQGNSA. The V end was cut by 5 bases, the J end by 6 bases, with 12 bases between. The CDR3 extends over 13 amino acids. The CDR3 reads CASSPEWADTQYF. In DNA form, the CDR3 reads TGTGCCAGCAGCCCGGAATGGGCCGATACGCAGTATTTT.

The CDR3: CASSDGGSGRYTQYF. CDR3 DNA: TGTGCCAGCAGTGACGGCGGTAGCGGGAGATATACGCAGTATTTT. This rearrangement joins TRBV2 to TRBJ2-3; 9 bases agree with TRBD2. This CDR3 spans 15 amino acids. CDR1 and CDR2 from the germline V gene are SNHLY and FYNNEI. The V and J ends lost 3 bases and 7 bases, in that order; junction bases with no gene match: 8.

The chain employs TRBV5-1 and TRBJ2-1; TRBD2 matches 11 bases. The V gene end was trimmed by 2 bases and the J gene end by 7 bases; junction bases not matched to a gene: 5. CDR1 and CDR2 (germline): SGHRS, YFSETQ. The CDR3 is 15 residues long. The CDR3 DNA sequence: TGCGCCAGCAGCTTTGCCGGGACTAGCGGTAATGAGCAGTTCTTC. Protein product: CASSFAGTSGNEQFF. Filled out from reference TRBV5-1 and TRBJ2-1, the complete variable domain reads KAGVTQTPRYLIKTRGQQVTLSCSPISGHRSVSWYQQTPGQGLQFLFEYFSETQRNKGNFPGRFSGRQFSNSRSEMNVSTLELGDSALYLCASSFAGTSGNEQFFGPGTRLTVL.

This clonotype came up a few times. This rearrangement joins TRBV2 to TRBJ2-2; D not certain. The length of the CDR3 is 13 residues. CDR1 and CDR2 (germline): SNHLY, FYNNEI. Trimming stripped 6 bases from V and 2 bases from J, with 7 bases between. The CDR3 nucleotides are TGTGCCAGCAGGAGTACTAACACCGGGGAGCTGTTTTTT. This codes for CASRSTNTGELFF.

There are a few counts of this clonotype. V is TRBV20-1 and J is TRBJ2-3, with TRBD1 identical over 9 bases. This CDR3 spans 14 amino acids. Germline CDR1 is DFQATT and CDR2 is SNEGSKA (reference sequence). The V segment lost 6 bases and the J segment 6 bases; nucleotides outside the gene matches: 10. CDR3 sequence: CSALEGQGKDTQYF. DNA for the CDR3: TGCAGTGCCCTCGAGGGACAGGGCAAGGATACGCAGTATTTT.

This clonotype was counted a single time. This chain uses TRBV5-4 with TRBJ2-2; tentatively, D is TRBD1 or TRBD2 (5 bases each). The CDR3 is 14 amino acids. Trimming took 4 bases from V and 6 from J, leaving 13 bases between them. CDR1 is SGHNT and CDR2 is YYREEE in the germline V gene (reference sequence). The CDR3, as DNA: TGTGCCAGCAGCGGGAACGTGGGGGCCGGGGAGCTGTTTTTT. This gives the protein CASSGNVGAGELFF.

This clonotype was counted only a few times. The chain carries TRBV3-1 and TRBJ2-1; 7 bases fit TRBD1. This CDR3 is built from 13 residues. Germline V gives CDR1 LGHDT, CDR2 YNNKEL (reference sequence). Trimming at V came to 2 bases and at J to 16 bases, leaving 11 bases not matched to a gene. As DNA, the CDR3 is TGTGCCAGCAGCCAACCAGATCGGGACAGTCTTTTCTTC. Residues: CASSQPDRDSLFF.

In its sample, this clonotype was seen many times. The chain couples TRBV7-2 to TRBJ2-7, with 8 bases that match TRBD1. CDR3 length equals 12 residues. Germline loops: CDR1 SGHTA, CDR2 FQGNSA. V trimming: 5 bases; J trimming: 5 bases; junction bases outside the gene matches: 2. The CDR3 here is CASSPDRDEQYF. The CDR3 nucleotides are TGTGCCAGCAGCCCGGACAGGGACGAGCAGTACTTC.

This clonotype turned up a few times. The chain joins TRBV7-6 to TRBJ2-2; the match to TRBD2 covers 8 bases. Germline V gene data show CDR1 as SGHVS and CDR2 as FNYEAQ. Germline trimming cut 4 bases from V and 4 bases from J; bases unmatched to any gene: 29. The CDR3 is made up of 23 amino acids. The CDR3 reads CASSSLGGRDGGFERGITGELFF. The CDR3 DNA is TGTGCCAGCAGCTCCCTCGGAGGTCGGGACGGGGGATTTGAGCGGGGGATCACCGGGGAGCTGTTTTTT.

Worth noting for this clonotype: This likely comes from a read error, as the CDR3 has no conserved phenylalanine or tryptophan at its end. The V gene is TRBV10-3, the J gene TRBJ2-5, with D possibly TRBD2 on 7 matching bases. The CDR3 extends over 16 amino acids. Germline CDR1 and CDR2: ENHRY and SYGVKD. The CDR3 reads CALSERPGGIEETQYY. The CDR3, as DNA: TGTGCCCTCAGTGAGCGACCGGGGGGCATCGAAGAGACCCAGTACTAC.

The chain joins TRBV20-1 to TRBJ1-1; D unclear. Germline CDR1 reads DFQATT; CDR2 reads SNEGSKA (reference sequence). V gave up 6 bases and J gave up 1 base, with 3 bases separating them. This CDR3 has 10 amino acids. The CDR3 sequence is CSAKNTEAFF. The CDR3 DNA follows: TGCAGTGCCAAGAACACTGAAGCTTTCTTT.

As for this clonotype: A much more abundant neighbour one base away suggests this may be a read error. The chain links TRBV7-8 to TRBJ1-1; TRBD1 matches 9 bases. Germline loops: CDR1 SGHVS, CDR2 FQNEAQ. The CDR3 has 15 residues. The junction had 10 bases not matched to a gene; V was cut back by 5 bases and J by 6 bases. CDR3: CASSRSRDRDAEAFF. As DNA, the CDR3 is TGTGCCAGCAGCCGGAGCCGGGACAGGGACGCTGAAGCTTTCTTT.

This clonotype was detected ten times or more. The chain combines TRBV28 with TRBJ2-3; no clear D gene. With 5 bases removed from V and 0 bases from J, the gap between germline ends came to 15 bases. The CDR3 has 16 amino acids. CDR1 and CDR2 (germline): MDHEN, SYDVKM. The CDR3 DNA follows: TGTGCCAGCAGTCTTGGGTCCCAGCGAAGCACAGATACGCAGTATTTT. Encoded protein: CASSLGSQRSTDTQYF.

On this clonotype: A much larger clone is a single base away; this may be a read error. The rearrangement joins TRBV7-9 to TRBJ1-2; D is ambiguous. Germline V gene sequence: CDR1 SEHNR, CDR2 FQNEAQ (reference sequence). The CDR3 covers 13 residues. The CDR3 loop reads CASILATNYGYTF. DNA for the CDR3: TGTGCCAGCATCTTAGCCACTAACTATGGCTACACCTTC.

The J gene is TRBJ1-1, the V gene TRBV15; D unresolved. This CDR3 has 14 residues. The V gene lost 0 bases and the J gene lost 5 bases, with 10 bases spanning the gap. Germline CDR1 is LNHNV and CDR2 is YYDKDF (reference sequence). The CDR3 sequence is CATSRDLRVTEAFF. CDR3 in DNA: TGTGCCACCAGCAGAGATTTAAGGGTTACTGAAGCTTTCTTT.

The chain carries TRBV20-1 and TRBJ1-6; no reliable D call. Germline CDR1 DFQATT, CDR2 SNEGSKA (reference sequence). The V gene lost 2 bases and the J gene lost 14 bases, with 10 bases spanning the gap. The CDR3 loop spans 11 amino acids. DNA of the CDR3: TGCAGTGCTAGAAAAGCGGAGGCCCTCCACTTT. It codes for CSARKAEALHF.